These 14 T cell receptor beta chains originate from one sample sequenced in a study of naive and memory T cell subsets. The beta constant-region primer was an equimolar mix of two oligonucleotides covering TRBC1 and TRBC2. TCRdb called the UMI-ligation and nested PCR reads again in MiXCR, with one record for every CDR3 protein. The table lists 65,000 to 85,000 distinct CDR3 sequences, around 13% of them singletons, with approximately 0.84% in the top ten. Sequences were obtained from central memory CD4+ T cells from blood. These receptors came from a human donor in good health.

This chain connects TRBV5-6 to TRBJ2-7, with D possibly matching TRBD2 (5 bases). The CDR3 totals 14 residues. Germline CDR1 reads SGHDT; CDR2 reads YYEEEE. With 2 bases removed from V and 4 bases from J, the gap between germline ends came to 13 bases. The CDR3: CASSFGVVDYEQYF. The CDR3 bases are TGTGCCAGCAGCTTCGGGGTCGTCGATTACGAGCAGTACTTC. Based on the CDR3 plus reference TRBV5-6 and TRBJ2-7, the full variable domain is DAGVTQSPTHLIKTRGQQVTLRCSPKSGHDTVSWYQQALGQGPQFIFQYYEEEERQRGNFPDRFSGHQFPNYSSELNVNALLLGDSALYLCASSFGVVDYEQYFGPGTRLTVT.

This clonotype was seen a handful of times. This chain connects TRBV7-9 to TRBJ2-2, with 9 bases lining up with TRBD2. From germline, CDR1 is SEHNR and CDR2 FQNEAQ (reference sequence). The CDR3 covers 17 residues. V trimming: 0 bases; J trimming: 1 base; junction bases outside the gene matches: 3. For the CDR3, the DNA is TGTGCCAGCAGCTTAGCGGCTAGCGGGGAGAACACCGGGGAGCTGTTTTTT. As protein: CASSLAASGENTGELFF.

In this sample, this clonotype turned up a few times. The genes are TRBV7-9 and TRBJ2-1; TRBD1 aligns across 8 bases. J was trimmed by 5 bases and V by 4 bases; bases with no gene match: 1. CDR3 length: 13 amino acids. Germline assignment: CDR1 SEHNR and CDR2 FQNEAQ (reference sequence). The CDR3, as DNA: TGTGCCAGCAGCTCGGGACAGGACAATGAGCAGTTCTTC. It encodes CASSSGQDNEQFF.

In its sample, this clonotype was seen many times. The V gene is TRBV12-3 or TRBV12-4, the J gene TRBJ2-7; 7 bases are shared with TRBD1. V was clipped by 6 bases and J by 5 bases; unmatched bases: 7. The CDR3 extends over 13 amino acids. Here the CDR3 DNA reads TGTGCCAGCAGACGAACAGGGGTCCACGAGCAGTACTTC. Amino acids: CASRRTGVHEQYF.

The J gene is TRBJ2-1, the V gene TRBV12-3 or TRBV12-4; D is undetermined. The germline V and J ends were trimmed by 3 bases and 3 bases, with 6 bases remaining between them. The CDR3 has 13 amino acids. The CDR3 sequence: CASSLDRYNEQFF. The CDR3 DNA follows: TGTGCCAGCAGTTTGGATCGCTACAATGAGCAGTTCTTC.

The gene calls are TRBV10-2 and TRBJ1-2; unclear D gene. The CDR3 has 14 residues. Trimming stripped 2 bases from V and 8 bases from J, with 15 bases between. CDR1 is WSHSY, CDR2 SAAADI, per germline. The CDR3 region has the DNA TGCGCCAGCAGTGAGATGTGGCAGCGCGGGGGCTACACCTTC. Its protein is CASSEMWQRGGYTF.

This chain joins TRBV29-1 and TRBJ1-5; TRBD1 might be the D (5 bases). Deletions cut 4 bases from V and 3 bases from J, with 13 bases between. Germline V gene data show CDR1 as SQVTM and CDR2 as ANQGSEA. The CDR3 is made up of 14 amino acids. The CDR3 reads CSVVQGNLNQPQHF. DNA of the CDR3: TGCAGCGTTGTTCAGGGAAATCTCAATCAGCCCCAGCATTTT.

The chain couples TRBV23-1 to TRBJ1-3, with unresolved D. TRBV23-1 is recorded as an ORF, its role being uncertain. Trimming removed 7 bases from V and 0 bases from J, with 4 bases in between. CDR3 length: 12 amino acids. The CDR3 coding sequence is TGCGCCAGCACCTCCTCTGGAAACACCATATATTTT. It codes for CASTSSGNTIYF.

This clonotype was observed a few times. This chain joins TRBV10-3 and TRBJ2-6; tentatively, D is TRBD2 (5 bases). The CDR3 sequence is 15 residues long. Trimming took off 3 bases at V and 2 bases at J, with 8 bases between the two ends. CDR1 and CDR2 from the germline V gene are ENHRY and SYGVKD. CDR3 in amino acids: CAISEMRAGANVLTF. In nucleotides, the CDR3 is TGTGCCATCAGTGAAATGAGGGCTGGGGCCAACGTCCTGACTTTC.

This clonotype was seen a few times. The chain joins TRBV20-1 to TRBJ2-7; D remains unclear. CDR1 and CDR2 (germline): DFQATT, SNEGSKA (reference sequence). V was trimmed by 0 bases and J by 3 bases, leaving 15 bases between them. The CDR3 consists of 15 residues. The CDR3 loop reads CSARDEGLLSYEQYF. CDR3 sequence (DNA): TGCAGTGCTAGAGATGAAGGTCTGCTTAGCTACGAGCAGTACTTC.

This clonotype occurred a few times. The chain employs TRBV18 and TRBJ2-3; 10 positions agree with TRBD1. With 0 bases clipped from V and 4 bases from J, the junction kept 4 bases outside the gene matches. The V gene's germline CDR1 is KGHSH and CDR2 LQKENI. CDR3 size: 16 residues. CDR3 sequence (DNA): TGTGCCAGCTCACCACCGACGACAGGGGGCGCAGATACGCAGTATTTT. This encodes CASSPPTTGGADTQYF.

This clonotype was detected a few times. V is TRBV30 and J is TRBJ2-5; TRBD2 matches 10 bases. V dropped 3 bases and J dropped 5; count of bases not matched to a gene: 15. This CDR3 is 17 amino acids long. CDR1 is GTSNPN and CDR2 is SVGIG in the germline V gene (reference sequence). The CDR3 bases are TGTGCCTGGAGAACCCAGGGCAGCGGGAGGGCCCGGGAGACCCAGTACTTC. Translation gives CAWRTQGSGRARETQYF.

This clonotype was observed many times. CDR3 region: CASSLEGISNQPQHF. The DNA for the CDR3 is TGCGCCAGCAGCTTGGAGGGGATTAGCAATCAGCCCCAGCATTTT. The J gene is TRBJ1-5, the V gene TRBV5-1; tentatively, D is TRBD1 (5 bases). The CDR3 runs 15 residues. Germline CDR1 reads SGHRS; CDR2 reads YFSETQ. V dropped 0 bases and J dropped 0 bases, with 7 bases sitting between them.

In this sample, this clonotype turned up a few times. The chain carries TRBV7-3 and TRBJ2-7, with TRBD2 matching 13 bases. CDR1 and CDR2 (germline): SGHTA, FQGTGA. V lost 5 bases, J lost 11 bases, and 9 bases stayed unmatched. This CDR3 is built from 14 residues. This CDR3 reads CASSIGTSGAKEYF. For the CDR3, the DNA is TGTGCCAGCAGCATCGGGACTAGCGGGGCCAAGGAGTACTTC.